Below, 10 T cell receptor beta chains from the same sample are listed, as sequenced in a study of regulatory T cells in long-lasting Graves disease. CDR3-region Arm-PCR and iRepertoire HTBI primers produced the TCR beta libraries. TCRdb reanalysed the multiplex PCR reads using MiXCR and keeps one entry per CDR3 protein. Of 400,000 to 500,000 distinct CDR3 sequences listed, roughly a fifth are singletons. Time point given: persistent/refractory GD, antithyroid drugs over 5 years with positive TRAb. The TCR library was made from RNA that had been extracted from PBMCs in TRIzol. The starting material was peripheral blood mononuclear cells (PBMCs), obtained when the disease was refractory, from a patient treated with antithyroid drugs. The receptors were gathered from a female donor with Graves disease.

This clonotype was seen ten or more times. The genes are TRBV5-5 and TRBJ2-2; 12 positions agree with TRBD1. The CDR3 is 15 amino acids. The germline V gene encodes CDR1 SGHKS and CDR2 YYEKEE (reference sequence). Trimming at V came to 2 bases and at J to 7 bases, leaving 3 bases not matched to a gene. In DNA, the CDR3 is TGTGCCAGCAGCTTCGGGACAGGGGGCCTCGGGGAGCTGTTTTTT. Its protein product is CASSFGTGGLGELFF.

This clonotype was picked up a small number of times. The V and J genes are TRBV15 and TRBJ2-7; D not certain. V was pared by 2 bases and J by 3 bases, with 11 bases between. This CDR3 is built from 14 residues. Germline V lookup: CDR1 LNHNV, CDR2 YYDKDF (reference sequence). The CDR3 spells CATSRKSGNYEQYF. In nucleotides, the CDR3 is TGTGCCACCAGCAGAAAGAGTGGTAACTACGAGCAGTACTTC.

There are many counts of this clonotype. The chain combines TRBV5-1 with TRBJ2-7, with D perhaps TRBD1 (7 bases). Per germline, CDR1 SGHRS and CDR2 YFSETQ. The CDR3 runs to 13 residues. V gave up 4 bases and J gave up 3 bases, with 11 bases separating them. CDR3 bases: TGCGCCAGCAGCGCGGGACAGATCTACGAGCAGTACTTC. It is translated as CASSAGQIYEQYF. The full variable domain, in which reference TRBV5-1 and TRBJ2-7 provide the parts outside the CDR3, is KAGVTQTPRYLIKTRGQQVTLSCSPISGHRSVSWYQQTPGQGLQFLFEYFSETQRNKGNFPGRFSGRQFSNSRSEMNVSTLELGDSALYLCASSAGQIYEQYFGPGTRLTVT.

The chain joins TRBV7-9 to TRBJ2-5; maybe TRBD2 (5 bases). Trimming left V 0 bases short and J 5 bases short, with 16 bases between. The CDR3 runs 16 residues. Germline lookup yields CDR1 SEHNR and CDR2 FQNEAQ (reference sequence). CDR3 protein: CASSLAAGGAAETQYF. The DNA for the CDR3 is TGTGCCAGCAGCTTAGCCGCCGGAGGTGCAGCGGAGACCCAGTACTTC.

For this clonotype: A read error may explain this, as a much larger clone is one base away. The chain employs TRBV3-1 and TRBJ2-5, with D maybe TRBD1 (5 bases). Germline V CDR1 and CDR2: LGHDT, YNNKEL (reference sequence). CDR3 length equals 14 residues. CDR3 sequence: CASSLGQIQEAQYF. CDR3 nucleotides: TGTGCCAGCAGCTTAGGACAAATCCAAGAGGCCCAGTACTTC.

The chain uses TRBV28 and TRBJ2-5; 7 bases fit TRBD2. CDR3 length: 17 residues. J gave up 1 base and V 7 bases, and 15 bases lay outside the gene matches. CDR1 is MDHEN, CDR2 SYDVKM, per germline. CDR3: CASTGKGASGLQETQYF. CDR3 DNA: TGTGCCAGCACCGGAAAAGGGGCTAGCGGCCTCCAAGAGACCCAGTACTTC.

This clonotype was counted at least ten times. V is TRBV6-1 and J is TRBJ1-1; D is perhaps TRBD1 (6 bases). The CDR3 has 16 amino acids. The V and J ends lost 2 bases and 5 bases respectively, with 18 bases between them. Per the germline V gene, CDR1 is MNHNS and CDR2 is SASEGT. Here the CDR3 DNA reads TGTGCCAGCAGTGAATCAAGAAAGGGGGTATGGACTGAAGCTTTCTTT. This sequence encodes CASSESRKGVWTEAFF.

The chain has TRBV25-1 and TRBJ2-7; 7 bases match TRBD1. CDR3 length: 12 amino acids. J lost 6 bases, V lost 6 bases, and 5 bases had no gene match. Germline V gene lookup returns CDR1 MGHDK and CDR2 SYGVNS. DNA for the CDR3: TGTGCCAGCAGGGGGACAGCGTCCGAGCAGTACTTC. Translating it yields CASRGTASEQYF.

This clonotype was found many times. CDR3 nucleotide sequence: TGTGCCAGCACGTCAAACAGGGGCGGCTACACCTTC. This translates into CASTSNRGGYTF. The rearrangement uses TRBV27 and TRBJ1-2; TRBD1 matches at 7 bases. The V and J ends lost 7 bases and 8 bases, in that order; junction bases with no gene match: 7. From germline, CDR1 is MNHEY and CDR2 SMNVEV (reference sequence). There are 12 residues in the CDR3.

This clonotype was seen repeatedly, ten times or more. The rearrangement links TRBV29-1 to TRBJ1-1; 9 bases align to TRBD1. J was trimmed by 10 bases and V by 6 bases; bases with no gene match: 12. Per germline, CDR1 SQVTM and CDR2 ANQGSEA. The CDR3 totals 13 residues. The CDR3 coding sequence is TGCAGCGTGAACACACAGGGGGCGAAGGGAGCTTTCTTT. It encodes CSVNTQGAKGAFF.